This TCR beta chain was sequenced during a study of CD8+ T cells in alopecia areata. CDR3 length: 11 amino acids. Germline assignment: CDR1 DFQATT and CDR2 SNEGSKA (reference sequence). Reverse transcription of extracted RNA yielded cDNA, which provided the sequencing template. Assay: immunoSEQ multiplex PCR; the TCRdb copy retains only in-frame clones and omits some. The sample carries about 180,000 clones, 63% recorded once. Punch biopsies of lesional scalp, plus peripheral blood, were taken from alopecia areata patients. This TCR came from a human donor with alopecia areata. The rearrangement links TRBV20-1 to TRBJ2-3; D not certain. The material was CD4+ T cells sorted from blood, obtained at week 0. The CDR3 DNA sequence: TGCACCATCCGTAGCACAGATACGCAGTATTTT. It translates to CTIRSTDTQYF.